Below are 13 T cell receptor beta chains sequenced from a single sample in a study of shared clonotypes between healthy human individuals. Repertoires were generated with immunoSEQ multiplex PCR, while TCRdb's copy carries only in-frame clones and drops some. The data show 1,100,000 or so clones, approximately 78% seen once. Material: memory CD4+ T cells from PBMCs. Subset denoted: CD45RA-negative fraction. These TCRs come from a young man in good health. Some clones in this sample may be carry-over from other donors' samples.

Only a few counts were recorded for this clone. CDR3 nucleotide sequence: TGTGCCAGCAGCCCAACCCTTCCCTCTGGAAACACCATATATTTT. Translated, it gives CASSPTLPSGNTIYF. The genes are TRBV9 and TRBJ1-3; no clear D gene. V was cut by 4 bases and J by 0 bases, with 11 bases left in between. From germline, CDR1 is SGDLS and CDR2 YYNGEE. This CDR3 has 15 residues. Full variable domain (remainder filled in from reference TRBV9 and TRBJ1-3): DSGVTQTPKHLITATGQRVTLRCSPRSGDLSVYWYQQSLDQGLQFLIQYYNGEERAKGNILERFSAQQFPDLHSELNLSSLELGDSALYFCASSPTLPSGNTIYFGEGSWLTVV.

CDR3 amino acids: CASSYGGSRGGEQYF. In DNA, the CDR3 is TGTGCCAGCAGTTACGGGGGTTCTCGGGGTGGCGAGCAGTACTTC. The V and J genes are TRBV6-6 and TRBJ2-7, with D perhaps given as TRBD1 or TRBD2 (5 bases each). Germline-derived CDR1 and CDR2 are MNHNY and SVGAGI (reference sequence). The V and J ends lost 2 bases and 6 bases respectively, with 17 bases between them. The CDR3 covers 15 residues.

The chain recombines TRBV6-6 with TRBJ2-3; a weak D match, TRBD2 (5 bases). Trimming took off 4 bases at V and 11 bases at J, with 10 bases between the two ends. This CDR3 spans 11 amino acids. Germline CDR1 MNHNY, CDR2 SVGAGI (reference sequence). CDR3 sequence: CASSWERMQYF. CDR3 coding DNA: TGTGCCAGCAGTTGGGAGAGGATGCAGTATTTT.

This chain joins TRBV7-2 and TRBJ2-3; 9 bases are a match to TRBD2. The CDR3 is 15 residues long. The germline gives CDR1 SGHTA, CDR2 FQGNSA. Trimming removed 5 bases from V and 5 bases from J; junction bases left unmatched: 8. CDR3 in DNA: TGTGCCAGCAGCACCAGCCCACTAGCGGGAGATACGCAGTATTTT. It encodes CASSTSPLAGDTQYF.

CDR3 bases: TGTGCCTGGGGCTCGGGACGACTGTTTTTT. It specifies CAWGSGRLFF. This chain uses TRBV30 with TRBJ1-4; a possible D gene is TRBD1 (5 bases). CDR3 size: 10 residues. Germline CDR1 reads GTSNPN; CDR2 reads SVGIG (reference sequence). The V and J ends lost 5 bases and 13 bases respectively, with 11 bases between them.

The chain combines TRBV5-5 with TRBJ2-7; a possible D gene is TRBD2 (6 bases). Trimming cost V 7 bases and J 2 bases, with 16 bases left between them. The CDR3 covers 14 residues. Germline loops: CDR1 SGHKS, CDR2 YYEKEE (reference sequence). CDR3 in amino acids: CASGEVRPTYEQYF. CDR3 coding DNA: TGTGCCAGCGGGGAGGTACGACCTACCTACGAGCAGTACTTC.

This clone appeared a single time. This chain joins TRBV6-5 and TRBJ2-5; D perhaps matches TRBD1 (6 bases). This CDR3 is 13 amino acids long. Trimming removed 5 bases from V and 3 bases from J, with 10 bases in between. CDR1 is MNHEY and CDR2 is SVGAGI in the germline V gene. The CDR3 is CASSPPGEETQYF. CDR3 sequence (DNA): TGTGCCAGCAGTCCCCCAGGGGAAGAGACCCAGTACTTC.

The chain couples TRBV5-4 to TRBJ2-5, with 9 bases matching TRBD2. Germline V lookup: CDR1 SGHNT, CDR2 YYREEE (reference sequence). The V gene end was trimmed by 0 bases and the J gene end by 5 bases; junction bases not matched to a gene: 14. The CDR3 has 18 residues. The CDR3 region is CASSLEGATAGGQETQYF. The DNA of the CDR3 is TGTGCCAGCAGCTTGGAGGGGGCTACAGCGGGAGGCCAGGAGACCCAGTACTTC.

This clone occurred a few times. The sample carries other DNA sequences with the same CDR3. This chain joins TRBV4-1 and TRBJ2-7, with D perhaps TRBD2 (6 bases). The length of the CDR3 is 16 residues. From germline, CDR1 is MGHRA and CDR2 YSYEKL. The germline V and J ends were trimmed by 0 bases and 5 bases, with 17 bases remaining between them. CDR3 nucleotides: TGCGCCAGCAGCCAAGATTCGGCAGGGAGGTCTCACGAGCAGTACTTC. It specifies CASSQDSAGRSHEQYF.

The DNA for the CDR3 is TGCGCCAGCAGCTTGCAGGGTTCCAGCGGGAGGGTTGGGAACATTCAGTACTTC. It codes for CASSLQGSSGRVGNIQYF. The genes are TRBV5-1 and TRBJ2-4, with 10 nucleotides matching TRBD2. V dropped 1 base and J dropped 7; count of bases not matched to a gene: 14. The CDR3 runs to 18 residues. Germline CDR1 and CDR2: SGHRS and YFSETQ.

This clone was seen only a few times. The chain employs TRBV18 and TRBJ1-2; no firm D call. V was trimmed by 2 bases and J by 1 base, leaving 17 bases between them. The length of the CDR3 is 17 residues. Per germline, CDR1 KGHSH and CDR2 LQKENI. Written as DNA, the CDR3 is TGTGCCAGCTCACCATGGGTTGGTCCACCCAGTAACTATGGCTACACCTTC. Its translation is CASSPWVGPPSNYGYTF.

This clone was counted between two and nine times. The CDR3 is CSAANYGYTF. The CDR3 nucleotides are TGCAGTGCTGCTAACTATGGCTACACCTTC. The chain recombines TRBV20-1 with TRBJ1-2, with unresolved D. Germline CDR1 DFQATT, CDR2 SNEGSKA (reference sequence). Trimming left V 5 bases short and J 0 bases short, with 1 base between. This CDR3 is 10 amino acids long.

The genes are TRBV30 and TRBJ2-1; 7 positions match TRBD2. From germline, CDR1 is GTSNPN and CDR2 SVGIG (reference sequence). V gave up 4 bases and J gave up 5 bases; unmatched junction bases: 8. The CDR3 length is 14 residues. In DNA form, the CDR3 reads TGTGCCTGGAACGATGCGGGAGCGAACAATGAGCAGTTCTTC. It encodes CAWNDAGANNEQFF.